What follows is one T cell receptor (beta chain) and its context. The CDR3 has 18 residues. The germline V gene encodes CDR1 MGHDK and CDR2 SYGVNS. V lost 4 bases to trimming and J lost 1 base; unmatched junction nucleotides: 10. The data were obtained in a study of beta chain features in type 1 diabetes. One heparinised blood draw averaging approximately 120 mL was given by each donor. All sorted populations exceeded 95% purity. Reverse transcription of all isolated RNA meant that expressed TCRB transcripts were sequenced. Sequencing used immunoSEQ multiplex PCR; TCRdb keeps in-frame clones, though not all of them. The sample lists 130,000 to 150,000 clones; around 9.3% were seen once.

Material: naive CD4+ T cells from blood. The receptor was isolated from a man aged 18 to 29 in good health. The chain uses TRBV25-1 and TRBJ2-6, with 7 bases lining up with TRBD1. As DNA, the CDR3 is TGTGCCAGCAGTGGTACGGGGACAGTCCTATCTGGGGCCAACGTCCTGACTTTC. It is translated as CASSGTGTVLSGANVLTF.